This entry lists 9 T cell receptor beta chains sequenced from one sample in a study of control samples from healthy donors and cancer patients. Using immunoSEQ multiplex PCR, the repertoire was profiled, and TCRdb retains in-frame clones only, with some absent. The repertoire has about 140,000 clones, under 95% of them found once; the top ten carry about 7.6%. The sample consisted of blood. These receptors originate from a man aged 18 to 35 in good health.

The V call is TRBV4-1, the J call TRBJ2-5, with unresolved D. The germline V gene encodes CDR1 MGHRA and CDR2 YSYEKL. CDR3 size: 17 residues. The V and J ends lost 0 bases and 5 bases respectively, with 19 bases between them. This chain's CDR3 is CASSQDAPPGLRETQYF. CDR3 bases: TGCGCCAGCAGCCAAGATGCCCCCCCCGGCCTTAGGGAGACCCAGTACTTC.

This chain connects TRBV7-2 to TRBJ2-7, with 7 bases that match TRBD1. J was trimmed by 3 bases and V by 5 bases; bases with no gene match: 10. Germline CDR1 is SGHTA and CDR2 is FQGNSA. The CDR3 is made up of 15 amino acids. This CDR3 reads CASSPRQGSDYEQYF. The CDR3 bases are TGTGCCAGCAGCCCCCGACAGGGCTCAGACTACGAGCAGTACTTC.

With respect to this clone: A junction end diverges from the germline sequence, so it may reflect a read error. J is TRBJ2-1 and V is TRBV13; D gene ambiguous. The germline V gene encodes CDR1 PRHDT and CDR2 FYEKMQ (reference sequence). This CDR3 has 13 amino acids. This CDR3 is CANSFEPDNEQFF. Here the CDR3 DNA reads TGTGCCAACAGCTTTGAGCCTGACAATGAGCAGTTCTTC. Full variable domain (missing parts from reference TRBV13 and TRBJ2-1): AAGVIQSPRHLIKEKRETATLKCYPIPRHDTVYWYQQGPGQDPQFLISFYEKMQSDKGSIPDRFSAQQFSDYHSELNMSSLELGDSALYFCANSFEPDNEQFFGPGTRLTVL.

The rearrangement joins TRBV30 to TRBJ1-6; 9 bases match TRBD1. This CDR3 is 13 amino acids long. V trimming: 1 base; J trimming: 8 bases; junction bases outside the gene matches: 0. Germline CDR1 GTSNPN, CDR2 SVGIG (reference sequence). The CDR3: CAWSGTGDSPLHF. CDR3 bases: TGTGCCTGGAGTGGGACAGGGGATTCACCCCTCCACTTT.

This clone was recorded only once. This rearrangement joins TRBV11-2 to TRBJ2-5; maybe TRBD1 (5 bases). The length of the CDR3 is 14 residues. V was trimmed by 5 bases and J by 5 bases, leaving 15 bases between them. CDR1 and CDR2 (germline): SGHAT, FQNNGV. The CDR3 bases are TGTGCCAGCAGCCCGATGGGGCGCGAGGAGACCCAGTACTTC. Its protein product is CASSPMGREETQYF.

J is TRBJ1-6 and V is TRBV25-1; D unclear. Germline V CDR1 and CDR2: MGHDK, SYGVNS. The CDR3 totals 12 residues. V lost 6 bases to trimming and J lost 9 bases, with 9 bases between them. This CDR3 is CASRGSSSPLHF. The CDR3 DNA reads as TGTGCCAGCAGGGGCTCGAGTTCACCCCTCCACTTT.

The J gene is TRBJ2-2, the V gene TRBV5-1; D tentatively fits TRBD1 or TRBD2 (6 bases each). The V end lost 3 bases, the J end lost 3 bases, and 18 bases lay between the germline ends. The CDR3 covers 17 residues. Per the germline V gene, CDR1 is SGHRS and CDR2 is YFSETQ. CDR3 sequence: CASSSSGPGADTGELFF. DNA of the CDR3: TGCGCCAGCAGCTCGTCTGGTCCGGGGGCGGACACCGGGGAGCTGTTTTTT.

V gene TRBV27 combines with J gene TRBJ1-5; 8 nucleotides align to TRBD1. The CDR3 runs to 15 residues. Per germline, CDR1 MNHEY and CDR2 SMNVEV (reference sequence). V trimming: 6 bases; J trimming: 6 bases; junction bases outside the gene matches: 10. This chain's CDR3 is CASRHHAGGLQPQHF. CDR3 DNA sequence: TGTGCCAGCAGACACCACGCAGGGGGCCTTCAGCCCCAGCATTTT.

The chain recombines TRBV2 with TRBJ1-1, with D maybe TRBD1 (5 bases). Trimming took off 9 bases at V and 2 bases at J, with 13 bases between the two ends. The CDR3 covers 13 residues. CDR1 and CDR2 from the germline V gene are SNHLY and FYNNEI. As DNA, the CDR3 is TGTGCCAGTGGGGCTGAGCACAACACTGAAGCTTTCTTT. Amino acids: CASGAEHNTEAFF.